This TCR beta chain was captured in a study of blood T cell repertoires in COVID-19. Only in-frame clones appear in the TCRdb table, and some are missing; sequencing was by immunoSEQ multiplex PCR. This sample has roughly 190,000 clones, with approximately 94% found just once. Germline assignment: CDR1 GTSNPN and CDR2 SVGIG (reference sequence). J lost 10 bases, V lost 3 bases, and 9 bases had no gene match. The CDR3 is 14 amino acids. Specimen: peripheral blood. The TCR sequence derives from a man aged 25 to 40 with COVID-19, enrolled during active disease. The chain links TRBV30 to TRBJ1-6; 7 nucleotides match TRBD1. This chain's CDR3 is CAWRTGSGSSPLHF. The DNA of the CDR3 is TGTGCCTGGAGGACAGGGAGTGGCTCATCACCCCTCCACTTT.